This TCR beta chain was recovered during a study of ipilimumab plus nivolumab after autologous stem cell transplantation. Overall study: Patients received a median of about five ipilimumab and roughly eight nivolumab doses.

Ipilimumab, 1 mg/kg, started 14 to 28 days after autologous transplant. Through week 26, nivolumab 3 mg/kg IV was given weeks 1, 4, 7, 10, then biweekly. The method was immunoSEQ multiplex PCR; TCRdb's version includes in-frame clones alone and lacks a portion of them. The sample shows about 43,000 clones, 88% of them seen only once. The germline V and J ends were trimmed by 1 base and 1 base, with 10 bases remaining between them. The germline gives CDR1 SEHNR, CDR2 FQNEAQ (reference sequence). This CDR3 comprises 15 residues. This clonotype was obtained from a male donor with multiple myeloma. The sample consisted of PBMCs, taken in a trial of ipilimumab plus nivolumab as post-transplant consolidation. V gene TRBV7-9 combines with J gene TRBJ1-1; D is uncertain. CDR3 in amino acids: CASSLGPQANTEAFF. The CDR3 DNA reads as TGTGCCAGCAGCTTAGGGCCCCAGGCGAACACTGAAGCTTTCTTT.